The sequence of this T cell receptor beta chain was determined in a study of CD8 T cells in ankylosing spondylitis. The study's findings and limits: Clones linked to disease were reported to show significant enrichment in matched ankylosing spondylitis synovial fluid. Previously reported in reactive arthritis synovial fluid and blood were some of the motif variants.

V was clipped by 2 bases and J by 2 bases, with 11 bases between them. Germline V lookup: CDR1 ENHRY, CDR2 SYGVKD. The length of the CDR3 is 15 residues. TCRdb re-analysed the 5' RACE reads in MiXCR, keeping a single row per CDR3 protein. The table has 340,000 or so distinct CDR3 sequences, 14% to 15% seen once; the top ten hold approximately 1.1%. A remark on this clonotype: Its antigen is still unknown.

The V gene is TRBV10-3, the J gene TRBJ2-3; perhaps D is TRBD1 or TRBD2 (5 bases each). The source material was blood, either unsorted or a sorted T cell fraction (not recorded which). This clonotype originated in a male donor with ankylosing spondylitis or in good health (not recorded which). The CDR3 nucleotides are TGTGCCATCAGTGAGGGAGGCAGGGACACAGATACGCAGTATTTT. This translates into CAISEGGRDTDTQYF.